Reported below is one T cell receptor (beta chain). CDR1 and CDR2 (germline): LGHDT, YNNKEL (reference sequence). The length of the CDR3 is 16 residues. Trimming cost V 1 base and J 12 bases; bases outside gene matches: 11. This sample is part of a study of blood T cell repertoires in COVID-19. Overall study context: In each case, the material was cDNA or gDNA derived from T cells, B-cell-depleted T cells, or PBMCs.

Only in-frame clones appear in the TCRdb table, and some are missing; sequencing was by immunoSEQ multiplex PCR. The sample holds 350,000 or so clones, 86% seen once. In assigning cohorts, the study relied on participant-reported clinical history. Sequencing was carried out using PBMCs or T cells enriched from blood (not recorded which). This receptor was obtained from a woman in her forties with acute COVID-19. J is TRBJ2-1 and V is TRBV3-1 (or the pseudogene TRBV3-2); the match to TRBD1 covers 11 bases. CDR3 coding DNA: TGTGCCAGCAGCCAAGGGACAGGGGGCCTGACAAAGGGGCAGTTCTTC. It codes for CASSQGTGGLTKGQFF.